A selection of T cell receptor beta chains follows, all from one sample in a study of cytotoxic CD8 clonotypes in ibrutinib-treated CLL. Clones were sequenced by immunoSEQ multiplex PCR, and TCRdb holds only the in-frame ones, with some missing. The sample yields more than 200,000 clones, roughly 77% seen once. The material sequenced was PBMCs, taken after 12 months of ibrutinib treatment. The receptor source for this set is a human donor with chronic lymphocytic leukemia. The CDR3 runs from the conserved cysteine through the conserved F or W.

v_gene	j_gene	CDR3aa
TRBV5-6	TRBJ1-4	CASSLRQGRGEKLFF
TRBV14	TRBJ2-3	CASSQVRYDTQYF
TRBV6-5	TRBJ2-7	CASSYLDRAYEQYF
TRBV5-1	TRBJ2-1	CASSLGGTSVYNEQFF
TRBV7-9	TRBJ1-4	CASSLALAVSREKLFF
TRBV28	TRBJ2-5	CASSLGVLAADF
TRBV28	TRBJ2-7	CASSILSGLDEQYF
TRBV4-1	TRBJ2-6	CASSKGQGDVSGANVLTF
TRBV2	TRBJ2-1	CASNRRAPQVRTIYNEQFF
TRBV27	TRBJ2-3	CASSFLADTQYF
TRBV6-5	TRBJ2-2	CASSYWGGTGELFF
TRBV27	TRBJ1-2	CASSLRSGGGYGYTF
TRBV7-8	TRBJ1-1	CASSLLRQINTEAFF
TRBV30	TRBJ2-7	CAWSSQNSYEQYF
TRBV19	TRBJ2-6	CASSMRGKSGANVLTF
TRBV4-1	TRBJ2-2	CASSQDPDSWGELFF
TRBV10-2	TRBJ2-1	CASSEWHGDVNEQFF
TRBV7-2	TRBJ1-1	CASSSGGNRPTEAFF
TRBV6-4	TRBJ1-2	CASSEGQGKNYGYTF
TRBV11-2	TRBJ2-5	CASSLVWSPVQETQYF
TRBV7-3	TRBJ2-6	CASSSRQAGANVLTF
TRBV28	TRBJ1-5	CASSLSSVQPQHF
TRBV29-1	TRBJ1-4	CSVEGVAEEKLFF
TRBV11-2	TRBJ1-4	CASSSDRGEELFF
TRBV5-1	TRBJ2-7	CASSVDTDYEQYF
TRBV5-1	TRBJ1-6	CASSLDGQSNSPLHF
TRBV5-1	TRBJ2-1	CASSFRASINRQFF
TRBV19	TRBJ2-2	CASTPGGPLNTGELFF
TRBV19	TRBJ1-5	CASKIRTGINQPQHF
TRBV5-1	TRBJ1-2	CASSLGTSIGGYTF
TRBV6-5	TRBJ1-2	CASRSTRSYGYTF
TRBV25-1	TRBJ1-1	CASSERGSSEAFF
TRBV11-1	TRBJ2-1	CASSLDNVNEQFF
TRBV6-5	TRBJ1-2	CASSYPDGAGYTF
TRBV5-1	TRBJ1-2	CASSSVGAQGYTF
TRBV30	TRBJ1-5	CAWSRYSNQPQHF